This is a list of T cell receptor beta chains from one sample in a study of T cell responses to AZD1222 COVID-19 vaccine. Using immunoSEQ multiplex PCR, the repertoire was profiled, and TCRdb retains in-frame clones only, with some absent. The sample records around 190,000 clones, around 92% being singletons. The sample here was peripheral blood, taken on day 0 of AZD1222 vaccination. The receptor set was obtained from an adult in good health. Each CDR3 is given with its conserved first and last residue. D genes are given only for firm matches. Clone size, where shown, is once, few, many, or a class for clones that have expanded.

CDR3 | DNA | D | size | length | J | V
CASSQDINDLYEQYF | TGTGCCAGCAGCCAAGATATAAACGATCTCTACGAGCAGTACTTC | NA | NA | 15 | TRBJ2-7 | TRBV3-1/TRBV3-2
CASSSTASLDYGYTF | TGTGCCAGCAGCTCGACAGCCTCCCTCGACTATGGCTACACCTTC | NA | NA | 15 | TRBJ1-2 | TRBV7-6
CAWRAFLNTGELFF | TGTGCCTGGAGAGCCTTTCTGAACACCGGGGAGCTGTTTTTT | NA | NA | 14 | TRBJ2-2 | TRBV30
CASSVGRGQGNTIYF | TGTGCCAGCAGCGTCGGGAGGGGGCAGGGAAACACCATATATTTT | TRBD1 | NA | 15 | TRBJ1-3 | TRBV27
CASSTTGAGELFF | TGTGCCAGTAGTACAACAGGGGCCGGGGAGCTGTTTTTT | TRBD1 | NA | 13 | TRBJ2-2 | TRBV19
CARSSRISRQGATGYTF | TGTGCCAGAAGCTCAAGAATATCGAGACAGGGGGCTACGGGTTACACCTTC | TRBD1 | NA | 17 | TRBJ1-2 | TRBV5-3
CASSLGTDLGNTIYF | TGTGCCAGCAGCTTAGGGACGGACCTTGGAAACACCATATATTTT | NA | NA | 15 | TRBJ1-3 | TRBV7-3
CASSPPLQVAKNIQYF | TGTGCCAGCTCACCACCCCTACAGGTAGCCAAAAACATTCAGTACTTC | NA | NA | 16 | TRBJ2-4 | TRBV18
CASRSQEGTEQYF | TGTGCCAGCAGGTCACAGGAAGGGACCGAGCAGTACTTC | NA | NA | 13 | TRBJ2-7 | TRBV6-5
CASSFGQGAESGNQPQHF | TGTGCCAGCAGCTTCGGACAGGGGGCTGAAAGTGGCAATCAGCCCCAGCATTTT | TRBD1 | NA | 18 | TRBJ1-5 | TRBV7-2
CASSSGQNYEQYF | TGTGCCAGCAGTAGTGGACAGAACTACGAGCAGTACTTC | NA | NA | 13 | TRBJ2-7 | TRBV2
CASSTGTGEVSGGYTF | TGTGCCAGCAGTACCGGGACAGGGGAAGTTTCTGGGGGCTACACCTTC | TRBD1 | once | 16 | TRBJ1-2 | TRBV9
CASSSGNPGANVLTF | TGTGCCAGCAGCTCTGGGAATCCTGGGGCCAACGTCCTGACTTTC | NA | NA | 15 | TRBJ2-6 | TRBV7-2
CASSLGGYEQYF | TGTGCCAGCAGTTTAGGAGGCTACGAGCAGTACTTC | NA | once | 12 | TRBJ2-7 | TRBV28
CASSIPTGGSVYEQYF | TGTGCCAGTAGTATTCCGACAGGGGGCTCGGTTTACGAGCAGTACTTC | TRBD1 | NA | 16 | TRBJ2-7 | TRBV19
CASSRNRGRNEQFF | TGTGCCAGCAGCCGCAACAGGGGAAGGAATGAGCAGTTCTTC | TRBD1 | NA | 14 | TRBJ2-1 | TRBV11-1
CAISQYGASSGNTIYF | TGTGCCATCAGTCAGTACGGGGCTTCCTCTGGAAACACCATATATTTT | NA | NA | 16 | TRBJ1-3 | TRBV10-3
CASSPARGTTDTQYF | TGTGCCAGCTCACCGGCGCGGGGGACCACAGATACGCAGTATTTT | TRBD2 | NA | 15 | TRBJ2-3 | TRBV18
CASSDSWGGGNTIYF | NA | NA | NA | 15 | TRBJ1-3 | TRBV12-1
CASSFDAGGMGTYEQYF | TGTGCCAGCAGTTTCGACGCCGGGGGAATGGGCACCTACGAGCAGTACTTC | NA | NA | 17 | TRBJ2-7 | TRBV6-2/TRBV6-3
CASSWTDLNTEAFF | TGTGCCAGCAGCTGGACGGATTTAAACACTGAAGCTTTCTTT | NA | NA | 14 | TRBJ1-1 | TRBV7-9
CASSYGRGGQPQHF | TGTGCCAGCAGTTACGGCCGGGGAGGTCAGCCCCAGCATTTT | NA | NA | 14 | TRBJ1-5 | TRBV6-5
CASSQEPGGINNSPLHF | TGTGCCAGCAGCCAAGAACCCGGGGGCATAAATAATTCACCCCTCCACTTT | NA | NA | 17 | TRBJ1-6 | TRBV3-1/TRBV3-2
CASSEVSGRGEQYF | TGTGCCAGCAGTGAAGTGAGCGGCCGCGGCGAGCAGTACTTC | NA | NA | 14 | TRBJ2-7 | TRBV2
CAISESYDNRPNNYGYTF | TGTGCCATCAGTGAGTCGTATGACAACCGACCGAATAACTATGGCTACACCTTC | NA | NA | 18 | TRBJ1-2 | TRBV10-3
CASRVTQYRDTQYF | TGTGCCAGCAGGGTGACACAGTACAGAGATACGCAGTATTTT | NA | NA | 14 | TRBJ2-3 | TRBV2
CASSPRRAEAFF | TGTGCCAGCAGCCCTAGGAGGGCTGAAGCTTTCTTT | NA | NA | 12 | TRBJ1-1 | TRBV5-8
CASARGQGEKLFF | TGTGCCAGCGCAAGGGGGCAGGGTGAAAAACTGTTTTTT | TRBD1 | NA | 13 | TRBJ1-4 | TRBV7-9
CASSPGDRRSNQPQHF | TGTGCCAGCAGCCCAGGGGACAGGAGAAGCAATCAGCCCCAGCATTTT | TRBD1 | NA | 16 | TRBJ1-5 | TRBV5-6
CVSRPVSGNTIYF | TGTGTCAGTCGGCCGGTCTCTGGAAACACCATATATTTT | NA | NA | 13 | TRBJ1-3 | TRBV2